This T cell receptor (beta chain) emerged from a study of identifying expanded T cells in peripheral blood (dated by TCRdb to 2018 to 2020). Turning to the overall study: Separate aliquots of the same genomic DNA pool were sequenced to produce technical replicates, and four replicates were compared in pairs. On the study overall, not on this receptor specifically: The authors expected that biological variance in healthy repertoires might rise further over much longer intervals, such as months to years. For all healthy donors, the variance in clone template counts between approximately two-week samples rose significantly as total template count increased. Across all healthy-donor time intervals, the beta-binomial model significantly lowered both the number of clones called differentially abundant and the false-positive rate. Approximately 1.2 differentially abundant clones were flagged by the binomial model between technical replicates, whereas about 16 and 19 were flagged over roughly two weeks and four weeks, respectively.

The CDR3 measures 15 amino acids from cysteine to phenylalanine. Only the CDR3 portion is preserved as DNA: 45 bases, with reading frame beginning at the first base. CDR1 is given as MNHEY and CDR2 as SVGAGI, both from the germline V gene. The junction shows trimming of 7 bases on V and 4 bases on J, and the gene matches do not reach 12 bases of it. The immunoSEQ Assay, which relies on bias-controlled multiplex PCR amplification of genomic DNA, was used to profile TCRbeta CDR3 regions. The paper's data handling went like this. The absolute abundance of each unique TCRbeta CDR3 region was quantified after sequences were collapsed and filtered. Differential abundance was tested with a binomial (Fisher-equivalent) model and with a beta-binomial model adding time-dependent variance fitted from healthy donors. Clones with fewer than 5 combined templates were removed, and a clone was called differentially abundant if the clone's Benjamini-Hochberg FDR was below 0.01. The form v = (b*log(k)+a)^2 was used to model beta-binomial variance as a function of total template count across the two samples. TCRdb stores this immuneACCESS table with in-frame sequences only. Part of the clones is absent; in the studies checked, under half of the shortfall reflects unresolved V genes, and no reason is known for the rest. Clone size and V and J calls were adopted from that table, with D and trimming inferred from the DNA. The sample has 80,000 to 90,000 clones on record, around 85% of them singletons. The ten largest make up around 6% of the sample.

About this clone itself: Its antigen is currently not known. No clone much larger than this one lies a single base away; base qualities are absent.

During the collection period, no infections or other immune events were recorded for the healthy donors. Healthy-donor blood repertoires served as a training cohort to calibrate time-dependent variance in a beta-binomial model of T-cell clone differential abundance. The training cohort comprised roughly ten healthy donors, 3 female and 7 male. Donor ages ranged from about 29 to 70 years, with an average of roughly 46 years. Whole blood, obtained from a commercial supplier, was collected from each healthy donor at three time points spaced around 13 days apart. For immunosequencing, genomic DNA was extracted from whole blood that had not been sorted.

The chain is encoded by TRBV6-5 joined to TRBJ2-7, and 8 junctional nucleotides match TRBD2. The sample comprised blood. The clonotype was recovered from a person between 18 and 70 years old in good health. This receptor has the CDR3 CASTNAYSSGYEQYF. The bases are TGTGCCAGCACCAACGCCTACTCTAGCGGGTACGAGCAGTACTTC.